This TCR beta chain originates from a study of CD8+CD57+ T cells in acquired aplastic anemia. As for the study in general: When averaged, DNA from sorted CD4+ and CD8+ cells came to about 3 ug.

There are many counts of this clonotype. What it binds is unknown. In patients chosen for sequencing, flow cytometry had shown CD8+CD57+ cell expansion. Among the patients, all had severe acquired aplastic anemia. When blood sampling took place, the patients had received no therapy. Overall study findings and caveats: Patients shared some 29 CD8+ CDR3 sequences with controls.

TCR beta VDJ and CDR3 profiling used genomic DNA as template. TCRdb re-called the reads through MiXCR, storing one row per CDR3 protein. The profile shows 55,000 to 60,000 distinct CDR3 sequences, roughly 60% of them singletons. With 1 base removed from V and 2 bases from J, the gap between germline ends came to 9 bases. The CDR3 contains 15 residues. CDR1 and CDR2 (germline): SNHLY, FYNNEI. The chain uses TRBV2 and TRBJ1-5, with no clear D. This sequence originates from a human donor with aplastic anemia. The sequenced sample consisted of sorted CD4+, CD8+, or CD8+CD57+ T cells (not recorded which) from PBMCs. CDR3 nucleotides: TGTGCCAGCAGTGAAGTCAACCGGGGCAATCAGCCCCAGCATTTT. Residues: CASSEVNRGNQPQHF.